The rows below give T cell receptor beta chains drawn from one sample of a study of control samples from healthy donors and cancer patients. Data came from immunoSEQ multiplex PCR; TCRdb stores just in-frame clones and leaves some out. The table lists some 71,000 clones, around 87% of them singletons. Sequencing was performed on PBMCs. The receptors were sampled from a woman in her forties or fifties with head and neck cancer. CDR3s include the opening cysteine and the closing phenylalanine or tryptophan. D genes are given only for firm matches. The listing skips clone size in some rows; elsewhere it reads once, few, many or a size class.

d_gene: TRBD2; v_gene: TRBV7-9; j_gene: TRBJ2-5; abundance: -; CDR3nt: TGTGCCAGCAGCGCGAGCGGGGGCCTCCGGTACTTC; CDR3aa: CASSASGGLRYF
d_gene: -; v_gene: TRBV30; j_gene: TRBJ2-1; abundance: -; CDR3nt: TGTGCCTGGAGTGCGGCAGCGAGCTCCTACAATGAGCAGTTCTTC; CDR3aa: CAWSAAASSYNEQFF
d_gene: -; v_gene: TRBV18; j_gene: TRBJ1-3; abundance: -; CDR3nt: TGTGCCAGCTCACCACAGCAGTTGGGCTCTGGAAACACCATATATTTT; CDR3aa: CASSPQQLGSGNTIYF
d_gene: TRBD1; v_gene: TRBV28; j_gene: TRBJ2-1; abundance: -; CDR3nt: TGTGCCAGCAGCCCAGACAGGGCCCGCGATGAGCAGTTCTTC; CDR3aa: CASSPDRARDEQFF
d_gene: -; v_gene: TRBV11-2; j_gene: TRBJ1-1; abundance: -; CDR3nt: TGTGCCAGCAGCTTGAATTGGGGCAGGGGCGACGTGAACACTGAAGCTTTCTTT; CDR3aa: CASSLNWGRGDVNTEAFF
d_gene: TRBD1; v_gene: TRBV20-1; j_gene: TRBJ1-5; abundance: -; CDR3nt: TGCAGTGCTAGTCCAGACAGGGAAAATCAGCCCCAGCATTTT; CDR3aa: CSASPDRENQPQHF
d_gene: -; v_gene: TRBV6-6; j_gene: TRBJ1-4; abundance: -; CDR3nt: TGTGCCAGCAGTTACTCGAGGGCAGGGGATGAAAAACTGTTTTTT; CDR3aa: CASSYSRAGDEKLFF
d_gene: -; v_gene: TRBV29-1; j_gene: TRBJ1-4; abundance: -; CDR3nt: TGCAGCGCAGCGAGGGGTGAAAAACTGTTTTTT; CDR3aa: CSAARGEKLFF
d_gene: -; v_gene: TRBV7-8; j_gene: TRBJ1-3; abundance: -; CDR3nt: TGTGCCAGCAGCTTAGACAGGGTGGCTGGAAACACCATATATTTT; CDR3aa: CASSLDRVAGNTIYF
d_gene: -; v_gene: TRBV11-2; j_gene: TRBJ2-1; abundance: -; CDR3nt: TGTGCCAGCAGCTTTAGGGGAGGACAGGACAAGGGCAATGAGCAGTTCTTC; CDR3aa: CASSFRGGQDKGNEQFF
d_gene: -; v_gene: TRBV5-1; j_gene: TRBJ2-1; abundance: -; CDR3nt: TGCGCCAGCAGCTTTTCGACTAGCTACAATGAGCAGTTCTTC; CDR3aa: CASSFSTSYNEQFF
d_gene: -; v_gene: TRBV5-4; j_gene: TRBJ2-1; abundance: -; CDR3nt: TGTGCCAGCAGTTTCAACAGTGATGAGCAGTTCTTC; CDR3aa: CASSFNSDEQFF
d_gene: -; v_gene: TRBV29-1; j_gene: TRBJ1-2; abundance: -; CDR3nt: TGCAGCGTTGAGGACCTCAATGGCTACACCTTC; CDR3aa: CSVEDLNGYTF
d_gene: -; v_gene: TRBV6-5; j_gene: TRBJ1-4; abundance: few; CDR3nt: TGTGCCACCCTCAAGGACAGTAAGAGTGAAAAACTGTTTTTT; CDR3aa: CATLKDSKSEKLFF
d_gene: -; v_gene: TRBV7-2; j_gene: TRBJ2-7; abundance: -; CDR3nt: TGTGCCAGCAGTAGACGTGGGACGGGGAGCTCCTACGAGCAGTACTTC; CDR3aa: CASSRRGTGSSYEQYF
d_gene: TRBD1; v_gene: TRBV7-8; j_gene: TRBJ2-1; abundance: -; CDR3nt: TGTGCCAGCAGCCGAACCGGGACAGGGGGATTCGGTGAGCAGTTCTTC; CDR3aa: CASSRTGTGGFGEQFF
d_gene: TRBD1; v_gene: TRBV7-9; j_gene: TRBJ2-3; abundance: -; CDR3nt: TGTGCCAGCAGCCACGACGGGACAGAGAAGTATTTT; CDR3aa: CASSHDGTEKYF
d_gene: -; v_gene: TRBV9; j_gene: TRBJ2-7; abundance: once; CDR3nt: TGTGCCAGCAGCGTAGACTCCTGGGGAGGCTCCTACGAGCAGTACTTC; CDR3aa: CASSVDSWGGSYEQYF
d_gene: TRBD1; v_gene: TRBV25-1; j_gene: TRBJ1-6; abundance: -; CDR3nt: TGTGCCAGCAGTGAAGGACAGGGGGCGAATTCACCCCTCCACTTT; CDR3aa: CASSEGQGANSPLHF
d_gene: -; v_gene: TRBV30; j_gene: TRBJ2-7; abundance: -; CDR3nt: TGTGCCTGGAGTGTAAGTATCCTCGACTACGAGCAGTACTTC; CDR3aa: CAWSVSILDYEQYF
d_gene: -; v_gene: TRBV5-6; j_gene: TRBJ1-2; abundance: -; CDR3nt: TGTGCCAGCAGCTTGAAGGGGGGCCCGAACTATGGCTACACCTTC; CDR3aa: CASSLKGGPNYGYTF
d_gene: TRBD1; v_gene: TRBV13; j_gene: TRBJ2-5; abundance: -; CDR3nt: TGTGCCAGCAGCAAGTTTGGGACAGGGGAAGAGACCCAGTACTTC; CDR3aa: CASSKFGTGEETQYF
d_gene: TRBD2; v_gene: TRBV2; j_gene: TRBJ2-1; abundance: -; CDR3nt: TGTGCCAGCAGGGCGCTAGCGGGGGGGCCGAGTGAGCAGTTCTTC; CDR3aa: CASRALAGGPSEQFF
d_gene: TRBD1; v_gene: TRBV5-1; j_gene: TRBJ2-1; abundance: -; CDR3nt: TGCGCCAGCAGCCTTACTATCCGGGACAGGAGAAACAATGAGCAGTTCTTC; CDR3aa: CASSLTIRDRRNNEQFF
d_gene: TRBD1; v_gene: TRBV20-1; j_gene: TRBJ2-3; abundance: -; CDR3nt: TGCAGTGCTAGTACAGGGGGGGATACGCAGTATTTT; CDR3aa: CSASTGGDTQYF
d_gene: TRBD1; v_gene: TRBV5-1; j_gene: TRBJ1-3; abundance: -; CDR3nt: TGCGCCAGCAGCTTGTCGGACAGGGGCTCTGGAAACACCATATATTTT; CDR3aa: CASSLSDRGSGNTIYF
d_gene: TRBD1; v_gene: TRBV5-6; j_gene: TRBJ2-1; abundance: -; CDR3nt: TGTGCCAGCAGCACGGACCGGGACAGCCGTATCTTC; CDR3aa: CASSTDRDSRIF
d_gene: TRBD2; v_gene: TRBV5-1; j_gene: TRBJ2-3; abundance: -; CDR3nt: TGCGCCAGCAGCTTTACCGGGGGGAGCACAGATACGCAGTATTTT; CDR3aa: CASSFTGGSTDTQYF